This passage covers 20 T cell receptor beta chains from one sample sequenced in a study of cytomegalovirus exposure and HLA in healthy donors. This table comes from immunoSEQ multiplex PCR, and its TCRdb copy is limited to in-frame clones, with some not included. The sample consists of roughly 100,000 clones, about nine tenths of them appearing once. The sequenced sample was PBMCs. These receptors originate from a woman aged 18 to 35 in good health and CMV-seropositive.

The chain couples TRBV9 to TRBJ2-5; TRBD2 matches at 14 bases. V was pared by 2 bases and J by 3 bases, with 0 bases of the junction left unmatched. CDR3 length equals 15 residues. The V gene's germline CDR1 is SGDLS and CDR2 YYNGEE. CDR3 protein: CASSVGLAGEETQYF. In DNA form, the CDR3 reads TGTGCCAGCAGCGTGGGACTAGCGGGGGAAGAGACCCAGTACTTC.

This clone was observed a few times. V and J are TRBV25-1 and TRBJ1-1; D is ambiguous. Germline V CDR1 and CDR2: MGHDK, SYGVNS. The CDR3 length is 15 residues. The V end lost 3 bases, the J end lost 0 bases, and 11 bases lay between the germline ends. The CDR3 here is CASSESAGLNTEAFF. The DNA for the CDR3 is TGTGCCAGCAGTGAGTCCGCGGGTCTGAACACTGAAGCTTTCTTT.

CDR3 in amino acids: CASSQDSLLAGLQDTQYF. DNA for the CDR3: TGTGCCAGCAGCCAAGATTCCCTACTAGCGGGGTTACAAGATACGCAGTATTTT. The rearrangement links TRBV4-2 to TRBJ2-3; 10 bases align to TRBD2. The CDR3 has 18 amino acids. Germline assignment: CDR1 LGHNA and CDR2 YNFKEQ. J was trimmed by 5 bases and V by 0 bases; bases with no gene match: 11.

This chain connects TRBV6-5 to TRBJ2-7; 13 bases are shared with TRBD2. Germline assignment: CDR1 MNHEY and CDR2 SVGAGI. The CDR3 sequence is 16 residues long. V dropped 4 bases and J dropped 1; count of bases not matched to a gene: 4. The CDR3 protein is CASSSTGLAGSYEQYF. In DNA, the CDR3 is TGTGCCAGCAGTTCCACGGGACTAGCGGGGTCCTACGAGCAGTACTTC.

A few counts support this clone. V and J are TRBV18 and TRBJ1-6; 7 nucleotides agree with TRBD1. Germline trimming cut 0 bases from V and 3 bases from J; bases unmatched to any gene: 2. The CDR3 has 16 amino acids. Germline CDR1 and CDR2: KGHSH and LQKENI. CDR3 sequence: CASSPPGTDYNSPLHF. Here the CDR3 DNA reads TGTGCCAGCTCACCACCCGGGACAGACTATAATTCACCCCTCCACTTT.

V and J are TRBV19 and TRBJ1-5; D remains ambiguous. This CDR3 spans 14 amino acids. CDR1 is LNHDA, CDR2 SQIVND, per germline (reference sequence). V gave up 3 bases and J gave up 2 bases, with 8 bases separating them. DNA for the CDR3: TGTGCCAGTAGTATCCCACTCCGCAATCAGCCCCAGCATTTT. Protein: CASSIPLRNQPQHF.

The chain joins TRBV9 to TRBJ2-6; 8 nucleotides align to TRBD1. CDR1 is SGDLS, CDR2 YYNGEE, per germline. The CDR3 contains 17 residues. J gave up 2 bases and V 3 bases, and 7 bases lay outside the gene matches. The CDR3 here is CASSARNRGTGANVLTF. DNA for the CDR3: TGTGCCAGCAGCGCGAGGAACAGGGGGACTGGGGCCAACGTCCTGACTTTC.

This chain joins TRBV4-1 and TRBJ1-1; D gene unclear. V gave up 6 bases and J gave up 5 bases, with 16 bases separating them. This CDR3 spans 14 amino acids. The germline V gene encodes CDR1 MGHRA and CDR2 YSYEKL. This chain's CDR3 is CASSSPGIRTEAFF. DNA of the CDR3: TGCGCCAGCAGTTCACCGGGGATTCGAACTGAAGCTTTCTTT.

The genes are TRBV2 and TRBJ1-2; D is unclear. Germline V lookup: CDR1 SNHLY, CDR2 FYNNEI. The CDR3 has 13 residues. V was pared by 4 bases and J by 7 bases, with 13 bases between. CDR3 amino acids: CASSVSGVRGYTF. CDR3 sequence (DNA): TGTGCCAGCAGTGTTAGCGGGGTGCGTGGCTACACCTTC. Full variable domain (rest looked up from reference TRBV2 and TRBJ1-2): EPEVTQTPSHQVTQMGQEVILRCVPISNHLYFYWYRQILGQKVEFLVSFYNNEISEKSEIFDDQFSVERPDGSNFTLKIRSTKLEDSAMYFCASSVSGVRGYTFGSGTRLTVV.

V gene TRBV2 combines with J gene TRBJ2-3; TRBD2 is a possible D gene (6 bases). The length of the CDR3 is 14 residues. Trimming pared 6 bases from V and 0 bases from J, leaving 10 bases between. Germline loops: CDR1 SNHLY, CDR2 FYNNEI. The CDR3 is CASRSGLSTDTQYF. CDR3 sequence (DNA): TGTGCCAGCAGGTCGGGACTGAGCACAGATACGCAGTATTTT.

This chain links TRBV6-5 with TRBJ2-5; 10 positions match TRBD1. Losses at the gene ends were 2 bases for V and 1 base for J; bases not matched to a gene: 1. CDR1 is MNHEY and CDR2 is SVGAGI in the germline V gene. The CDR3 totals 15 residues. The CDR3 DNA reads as TGTGCCAGCAGTTACCGGGACAGGGGCCAAGAGACCCAGTACTTC. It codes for CASSYRDRGQETQYF.

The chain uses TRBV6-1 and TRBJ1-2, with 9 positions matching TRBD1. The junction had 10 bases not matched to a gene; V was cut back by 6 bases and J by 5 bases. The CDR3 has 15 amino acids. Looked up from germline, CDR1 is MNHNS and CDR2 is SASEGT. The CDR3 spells CASRATGTGWYGYTF. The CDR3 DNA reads TGTGCCAGCAGGGCAACCGGGACAGGGTGGTATGGCTACACCTTC.

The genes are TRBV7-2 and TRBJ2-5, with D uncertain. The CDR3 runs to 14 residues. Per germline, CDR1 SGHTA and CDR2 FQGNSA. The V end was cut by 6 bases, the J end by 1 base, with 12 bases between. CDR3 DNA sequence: TGTGCCAGCAGATCACTAAACCCCCAAGAGACCCAGTACTTC. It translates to CASRSLNPQETQYF.

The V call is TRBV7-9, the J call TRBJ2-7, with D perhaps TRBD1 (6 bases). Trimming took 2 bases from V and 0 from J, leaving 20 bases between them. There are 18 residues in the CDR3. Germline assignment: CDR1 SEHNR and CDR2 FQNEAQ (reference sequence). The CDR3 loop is CASSLPASRGLDSYEQYF. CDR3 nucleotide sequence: TGTGCCAGCAGCTTACCTGCCTCCAGGGGCCTAGACTCCTACGAGCAGTACTTC.

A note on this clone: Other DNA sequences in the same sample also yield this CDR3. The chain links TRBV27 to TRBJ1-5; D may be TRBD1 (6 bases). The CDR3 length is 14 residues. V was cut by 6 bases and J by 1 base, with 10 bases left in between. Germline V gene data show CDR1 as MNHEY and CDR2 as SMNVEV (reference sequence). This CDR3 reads CASSLRGSNQPQHF. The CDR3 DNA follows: TGTGCCAGCAGCCTAAGGGGGAGCAATCAGCCCCAGCATTTT.

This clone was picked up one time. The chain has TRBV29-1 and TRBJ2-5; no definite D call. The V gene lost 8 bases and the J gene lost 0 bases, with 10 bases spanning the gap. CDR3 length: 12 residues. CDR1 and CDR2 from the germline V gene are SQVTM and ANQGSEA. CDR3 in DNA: TGCAGCTATCTACGAAACCAAGAGACCCAGTACTTC. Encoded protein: CSYLRNQETQYF.

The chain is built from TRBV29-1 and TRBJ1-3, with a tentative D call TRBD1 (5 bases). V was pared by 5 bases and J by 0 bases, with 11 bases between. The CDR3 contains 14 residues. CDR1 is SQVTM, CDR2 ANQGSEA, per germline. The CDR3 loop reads CSVSRGNSGNTIYF. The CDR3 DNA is TGCAGCGTTTCTAGGGGTAACTCTGGAAACACCATATATTTT.

In DNA form, the CDR3 reads TGTGCCAGCAGCCCCCAGGGGCTATTCCAAGAGACCCAGTACTTC. As protein: CASSPQGLFQETQYF. The chain links TRBV7-2 to TRBJ2-5, with TRBD1 as a possible D gene (6 bases). The CDR3 has 15 amino acids. The ends were cut back, 5 bases at V and 1 base at J, with 14 bases in the middle. CDR1 is SGHTA and CDR2 is FQGNSA in the germline V gene.

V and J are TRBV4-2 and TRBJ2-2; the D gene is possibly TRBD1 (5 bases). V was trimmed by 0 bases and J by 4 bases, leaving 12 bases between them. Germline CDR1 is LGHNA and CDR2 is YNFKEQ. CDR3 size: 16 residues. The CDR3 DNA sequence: TGTGCCAGCAGCCAAGAACAAGGGGCGCGCACCGGGGAGCTGTTTTTT. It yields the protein CASSQEQGARTGELFF.

The CDR3 sequence: CASSLTNRAGGGGELFF. The CDR3, as DNA: TGTGCCAGCAGCTTGACGAATAGGGCAGGGGGCGGCGGGGAGCTGTTTTTT. The chain is built from TRBV5-4 and TRBJ2-2, with 8 bases matching TRBD1. J lost 7 bases, V lost 1 base, and 12 bases had no gene match. Germline values: CDR1 SGHNT, CDR2 YYREEE (reference sequence). The CDR3 extends over 17 amino acids.